This T cell receptor beta chain was retrieved from a study of blood T cell repertoires in COVID-19. From germline, CDR1 is SGHRS and CDR2 YFSETQ. V was pared by 5 bases and J by 10 bases, with 9 bases of the junction left unmatched. CDR3 length equals 14 residues. Some clones are missing from TCRdb's copy, which holds only in-frame ones; the method was immunoSEQ multiplex PCR. The sample consists of some 100,000 clones, approximately 86% of them appearing once. This TCR was sampled from a woman between 55 and 75 years old with acute or convalescent COVID-19. Sequencing was carried out using peripheral blood. The chain is built from TRBV5-1 and TRBJ1-6; 7 bases agree with TRBD1. CDR3 loop: CASRPTGERSPLHF. CDR3 nucleotide sequence: TGCGCCAGCAGACCAACAGGGGAACGGTCACCCCTCCACTTT.